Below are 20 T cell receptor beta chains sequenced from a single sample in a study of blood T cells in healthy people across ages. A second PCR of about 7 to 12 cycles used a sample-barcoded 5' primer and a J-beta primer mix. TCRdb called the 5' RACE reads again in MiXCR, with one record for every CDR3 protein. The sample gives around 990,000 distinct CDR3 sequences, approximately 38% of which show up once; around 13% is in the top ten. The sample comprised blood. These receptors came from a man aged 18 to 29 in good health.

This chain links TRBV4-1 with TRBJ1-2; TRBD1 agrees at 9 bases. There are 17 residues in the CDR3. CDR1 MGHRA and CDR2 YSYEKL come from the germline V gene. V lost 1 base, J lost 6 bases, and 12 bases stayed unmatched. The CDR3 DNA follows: TGCGCCAGCAGCCAAGTAATAGCAGGCCGGGACAGGGATGGCTACACCTTC. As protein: CASSQVIAGRDRDGYTF.

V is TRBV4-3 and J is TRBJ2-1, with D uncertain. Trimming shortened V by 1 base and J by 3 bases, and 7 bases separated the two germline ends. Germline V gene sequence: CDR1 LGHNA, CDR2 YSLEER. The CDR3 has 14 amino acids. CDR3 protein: CASSQGNSYNEQFF. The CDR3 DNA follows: TGCGCCAGCAGCCAAGGGAACAGCTACAATGAGCAGTTCTTC.

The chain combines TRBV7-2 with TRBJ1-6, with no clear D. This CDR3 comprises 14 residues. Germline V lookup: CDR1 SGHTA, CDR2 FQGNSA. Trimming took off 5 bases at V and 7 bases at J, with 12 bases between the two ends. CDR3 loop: CASSLLTENSPLHF. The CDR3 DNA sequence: TGTGCCAGCAGCCTCCTAACCGAGAATTCACCCCTCCACTTT.

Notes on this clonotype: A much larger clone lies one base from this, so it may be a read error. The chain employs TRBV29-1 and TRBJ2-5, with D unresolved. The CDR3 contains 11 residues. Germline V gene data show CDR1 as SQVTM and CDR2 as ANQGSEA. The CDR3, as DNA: TGCAGCGGTGAAGATATAAGCGTGCAGTACTTC. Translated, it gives CSGEDISVQYF.

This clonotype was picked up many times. For the CDR3, the DNA is TGTGCCAGCAGCTCACCGGGACAGGGTTACAATGAGCAGTTCTTC. Translating it yields CASSSPGQGYNEQFF. The rearrangement links TRBV5-6 to TRBJ2-1; 9 bases are shared with TRBD1. Per germline, CDR1 SGHDT and CDR2 YYEEEE. This CDR3 is 15 amino acids long. J was trimmed by 4 bases and V by 3 bases; bases with no gene match: 5. Using reference TRBV5-6 and TRBJ2-1 for the parts outside the CDR3, the full variable domain is DAGVTQSPTHLIKTRGQQVTLRCSPKSGHDTVSWYQQALGQGPQFIFQYYEEEERQRGNFPDRFSGHQFPNYSSELNVNALLLGDSALYLCASSSPGQGYNEQFFGPGTRLTVL.

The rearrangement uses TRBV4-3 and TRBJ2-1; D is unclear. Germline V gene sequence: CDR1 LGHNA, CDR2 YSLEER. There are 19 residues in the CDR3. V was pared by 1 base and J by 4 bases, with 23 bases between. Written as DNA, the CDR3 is TGCGCCAGCAGCCAAGGTTTTCGAGGTGACGGCGGAACATACAATGAGCAGTTCTTC. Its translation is CASSQGFRGDGGTYNEQFF.

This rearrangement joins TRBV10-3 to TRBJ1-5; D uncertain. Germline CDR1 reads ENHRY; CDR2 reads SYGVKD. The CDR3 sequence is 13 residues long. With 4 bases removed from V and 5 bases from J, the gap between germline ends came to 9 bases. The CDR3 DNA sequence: TGTGCCATCAGTGCTGAGTCTCATCAGCCCCAGCATTTT. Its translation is CAISAESHQPQHF.

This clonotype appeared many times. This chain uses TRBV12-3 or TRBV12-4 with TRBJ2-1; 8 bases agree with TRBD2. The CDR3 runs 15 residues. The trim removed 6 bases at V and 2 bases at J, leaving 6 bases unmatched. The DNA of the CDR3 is TGTGCCAGCAGGATCGGTAGCGGGGCCTACAATGAGCAGTTCTTC. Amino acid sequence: CASRIGSGAYNEQFF.

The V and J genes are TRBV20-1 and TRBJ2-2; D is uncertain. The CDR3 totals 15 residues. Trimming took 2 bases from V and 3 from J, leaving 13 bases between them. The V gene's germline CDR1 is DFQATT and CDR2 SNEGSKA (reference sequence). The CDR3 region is CSARTLPLDTGELFF. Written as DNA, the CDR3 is TGCAGTGCTAGAACGCTACCCTTAGACACCGGGGAGCTGTTTTTT.

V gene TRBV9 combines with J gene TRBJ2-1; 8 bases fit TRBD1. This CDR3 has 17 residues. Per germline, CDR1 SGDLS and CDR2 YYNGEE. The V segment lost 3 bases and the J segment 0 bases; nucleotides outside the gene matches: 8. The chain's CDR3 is CASSAVSGQGSYNEQFF. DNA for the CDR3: TGTGCCAGCAGCGCAGTGTCTGGACAGGGCTCCTACAATGAGCAGTTCTTC.

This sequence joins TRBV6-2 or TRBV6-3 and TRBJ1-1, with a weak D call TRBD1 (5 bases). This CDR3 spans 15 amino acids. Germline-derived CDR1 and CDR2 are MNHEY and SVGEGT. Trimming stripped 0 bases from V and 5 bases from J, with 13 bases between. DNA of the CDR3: TGTGCCAGCAGTTACTCCACTGCGGAGGGGACTGAAGCTTTCTTT. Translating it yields CASSYSTAEGTEAFF.

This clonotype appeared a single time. This CDR3 reads CASSQFGGTIEAFF. The CDR3 coding sequence is TGTGCCAGCAGCCAATTCGGGGGTACCATTGAAGCTTTCTTT. The chain is built from TRBV3-1 and TRBJ1-1, with D possibly matching TRBD1 (5 bases). This CDR3 contains 14 residues. Germline-derived CDR1 and CDR2 are LGHDT and YNNKEL (reference sequence). Trimming stripped 2 bases from V and 7 bases from J, with 14 bases between.

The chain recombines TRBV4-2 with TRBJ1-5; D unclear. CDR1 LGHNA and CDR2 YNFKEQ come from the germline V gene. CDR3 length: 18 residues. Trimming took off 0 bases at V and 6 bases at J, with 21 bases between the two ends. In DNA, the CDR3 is TGTGCCAGCAGCCAAGAGATGAGCGTCGACGGAGGGTCTCAGCCCCAGCATTTT. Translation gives CASSQEMSVDGGSQPQHF.

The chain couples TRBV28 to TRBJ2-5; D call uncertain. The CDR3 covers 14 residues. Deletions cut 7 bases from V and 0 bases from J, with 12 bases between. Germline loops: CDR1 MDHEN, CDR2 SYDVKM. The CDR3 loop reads CASTTDKYQETQYF. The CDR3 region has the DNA TGTGCCAGCACTACCGACAAGTACCAAGAGACCCAGTACTTC.

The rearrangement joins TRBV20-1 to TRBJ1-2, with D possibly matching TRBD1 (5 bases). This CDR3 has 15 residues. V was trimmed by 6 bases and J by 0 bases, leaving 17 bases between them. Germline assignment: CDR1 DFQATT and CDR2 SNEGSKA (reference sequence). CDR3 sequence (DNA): TGCAGTGCCCTGGGGCAGTCTGAAGCTAACTATGGCTACACCTTC. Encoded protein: CSALGQSEANYGYTF.

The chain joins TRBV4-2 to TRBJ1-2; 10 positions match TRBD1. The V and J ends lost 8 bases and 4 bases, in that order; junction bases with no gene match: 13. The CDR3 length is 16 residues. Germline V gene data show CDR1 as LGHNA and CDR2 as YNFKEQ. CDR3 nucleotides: TGTGCCAGCGCGATCAATCCGGGACAGGGGACCTATGGCTACACCTTC. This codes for CASAINPGQGTYGYTF.

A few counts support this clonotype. The CDR3 DNA reads TGTGCCAGCAGCCCGGACAGGCCATACAATGAGCAGTTCTTC. Protein sequence: CASSPDRPYNEQFF. The chain is built from TRBV9 and TRBJ2-1; 7 bases line up with TRBD1. Germline V CDR1 and CDR2: SGDLS, YYNGEE. Trimming at V came to 4 bases and at J to 4 bases, leaving 5 bases not matched to a gene. There are 14 residues in the CDR3.

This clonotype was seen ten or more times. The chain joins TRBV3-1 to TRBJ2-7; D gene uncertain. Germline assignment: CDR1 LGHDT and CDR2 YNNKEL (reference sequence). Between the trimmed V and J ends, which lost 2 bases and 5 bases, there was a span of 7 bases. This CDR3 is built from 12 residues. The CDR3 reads CASSQTGNEQYF. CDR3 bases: TGTGCCAGCAGCCAAACGGGCAACGAGCAGTACTTC.

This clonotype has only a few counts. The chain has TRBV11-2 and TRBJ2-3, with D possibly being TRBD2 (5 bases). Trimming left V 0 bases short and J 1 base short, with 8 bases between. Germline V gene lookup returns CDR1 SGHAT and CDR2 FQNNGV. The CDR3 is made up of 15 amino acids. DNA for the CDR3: TGTGCCAGCAGCTTAGATATTAGCGGCACAGATACGCAGTATTTT. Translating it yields CASSLDISGTDTQYF.

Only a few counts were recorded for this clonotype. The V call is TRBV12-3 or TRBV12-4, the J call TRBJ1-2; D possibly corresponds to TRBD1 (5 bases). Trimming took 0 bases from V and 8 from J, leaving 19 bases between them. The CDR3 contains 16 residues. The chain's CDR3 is CASSLATTAPLKGYTF. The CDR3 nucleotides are TGTGCCAGCAGTTTAGCCACGACAGCTCCTCTAAAGGGCTACACCTTC.